These T cell receptor beta chains were read from a single sample in a study of OX40 agonist ivuxolimab in advanced cancers. Sequencing was performed with immunoSEQ multiplex PCR; in TCRdb, only in-frame clones are kept and a portion is missing. This sample has 90,000 to 150,000 clones, with roughly nine tenths found just once. The source material was CD4+ or CD8+ T cells sorted from blood, sampled in a trial of the OX40 agonist ivuxolimab. All receptors come from an adult with an advanced solid tumor such as melanoma, head and neck, liver or kidney cancer. Both conserved end residues are part of each CDR3. The D gene is left open where the match is weak. The listing skips clone size in some rows; elsewhere it reads once, few, many or a size class.

>TRBJ1-5|15|.|TRBV6-6|.
CATRGLGGDNQPQHF
TGCGCCACACGGGGGCTGGGGGGCGACAATCAGCCCCAGCATTTT
>TRBJ1-1|14|.|TRBV7-2|.
CASSLSQANTEAFF
TGTGCCAGCAGCTTATCCCAGGCGAACACTGAAGCTTTCTTT
>TRBJ2-1|15|.|TRBV7-2|.
CASSSQMSSYNEQFF
TGTGCCAGCAGCTCCCAAATGAGCTCCTACAATGAGCAGTTCTTC
>TRBJ2-5|14|.|TRBV7-2|.
CASSSPPFGGTQYF
TGTGCCAGCAGTTCTCCTCCCTTCGGAGGGACCCAGTACTTC
>TRBJ2-2|15|.|TRBV11-3|TRBD2
CASSFRTSGGGELFF
TGTGCCAGCAGCTTCAGGACTAGCGGGGGCGGGGAGCTGTTTTTT
>TRBJ2-1|15|.|TRBV7-6|.
CASSPRTGAYNEQFF
TGTGCCAGCAGCCCCAGGACGGGGGCCTACAATGAGCAGTTCTTC
>TRBJ2-1|16|.|TRBV19|TRBD1
CASGPGTGRWYNEQFF
TGTGCCAGCGGTCCCGGGACAGGGCGCTGGTACAATGAGCAGTTCTTC
>TRBJ2-2|11|.|TRBV6-1|.
CASSTVGELFF
TGTGCCAGCAGTACGGTTGGGGAGCTGTTTTTT
>TRBJ2-7|14|.|TRBV28|.
CASSLSRGLGEQYF
TGTGCCAGCAGTTTATCCCGGGGGCTAGGCGAGCAGTACTTC
>TRBJ1-4|14|.|TRBV21-1|.
CASSKRDRNEKLFF
TGTGCCAGCAGCAAAAGAGACAGGAATGAAAAACTGTTTTTT
>TRBJ2-1|16|.|TRBV7-2|TRBD2
CASSRTSGGIFDEQFF
TGTGCCAGCAGCCGGACTAGCGGGGGGATTTTCGATGAGCAGTTCTTC
>TRBJ2-1|12|once|TRBV2|.
CASSDEDNEQFF
TGTGCCAGCAGTGACGAGGACAATGAGCAGTTCTTC
>TRBJ1-5|13|.|TRBV12-5|.
CASGPPRNQPQHF
TGTGCTAGTGGTCCCCCCCGGAATCAGCCCCAGCATTTT
>TRBJ2-3|14|.|TRBV7-2|.
CASSLGGATDTQYF
TGTGCCAGCAGCTTAGGGGGGGCCACAGATACGCAGTATTTT
>TRBJ1-1|15|once|TRBV5-6|TRBD1
CASSPRGTGDTEAFF
TGTGCCAGCAGCCCCAGGGGGACTGGGGACACTGAAGCTTTCTTT
>TRBJ2-5|14|.|TRBV18|.
CASSPTLSQETQYF
TGTGCCAGCTCACCAACCCTGAGCCAAGAGACCCAGTACTTC
>TRBJ2-3|14|.|TRBV19|.
CASRRGPSTDTQYF
TGTGCCAGTAGGAGGGGCCCGAGCACAGATACGCAGTATTTT
>TRBJ1-3|15|.|TRBV18|.
CASSPTELSGNTIYF
TGTGCCAGCTCACCAACGGAGCTCTCTGGAAACACCATATATTTT
>TRBJ2-2|15|.|TRBV4-3|.
CASSPGQPNTGELFF
TGCGCCAGCAGCCCCGGACAGCCGAACACCGGGGAGCTGTTTTTT
>TRBJ1-1|12|.|TRBV5-5|TRBD1
CASSQRTGWAFF
TGTGCCAGCAGCCAGCGGACAGGGTGGGCTTTCTTT
>TRBJ2-5|14|.|TRBV7-2|.
CASSAGEWQETQYF
TGTGCCAGCAGCGCTGGAGAATGGCAAGAGACCCAGTACTTC
>TRBJ2-3|12|.|TRBV5-6|.
CASSDRWDTQYF
TGTGCCAGCAGCGATCGGTGGGATACGCAGTATTTT
>TRBJ2-2|15|.|TRBV6-5|TRBD1
CASRRTGGNTGELFF
TGTGCCAGCAGACGGACAGGGGGGAACACCGGGGAGCTGTTTTTT
>TRBJ2-1|14|once|TRBV7-2|.
CASSPDLASNEQFF
TGTGCCAGCAGCCCCGACCTAGCTAGCAATGAGCAGTTCTTC
>TRBJ2-5|18|.|TRBV30|TRBD2
CAWSVARTSGGEGETQYF
TGTGCCTGGAGTGTAGCGCGGACTAGCGGGGGGGAGGGTGAGACCCAGTACTTC
>TRBJ2-5|13|once|TRBV19|TRBD1
CAGSQGDVETQYF
TGTGCCGGTAGTCAGGGGGATGTAGAGACCCAGTACTTC
>TRBJ1-5|15|.|TRBV10-2|.
CASSRGQTSNQPQHF
TGCGCCAGCAGCCGGGGGCAGACTAGCAATCAGCCCCAGCATTTT
>TRBJ2-5|14|.|TRBV30|TRBD2
CAWNSGGGQETQYF
TGTGCCTGGAATAGCGGGGGGGGTCAAGAGACCCAGTACTTC
>TRBJ1-2|16|.|TRBV7-9|TRBD1
CASSLMGQAISGGYTF
TGTGCCAGCAGCTTAATGGGACAGGCGATTTCGGGTGGCTACACCTTC
>TRBJ2-1|15|.|TRBV11-2|TRBD1
CASSPGQGPYNEQFF
TGTGCCAGCAGCCCTGGACAGGGCCCCTACAATGAGCAGTTCTTC
>TRBJ2-7|15|.|TRBV19|.
CASSNAMGIPYEQYF
TGTGCCAGTAGTAATGCCATGGGTATCCCCTACGAGCAGTACTTC
>TRBJ2-1|17|.|TRBV6-1|.
CASSEALGAGKYNEQFF
TGTGCCAGCAGTGAAGCGCTTGGGGCCGGAAAATACAATGAGCAGTTCTTC
>TRBJ2-7|15|.|TRBV5-3|.
CARSGGRDGRGEQYF
TGTGCCAGAAGCGGGGGAAGGGACGGCCGAGGCGAGCAGTACTTC
>TRBJ2-2|15|.|TRBV7-2|.
CASSWAGSGTGELFF
TGTGCCAGCAGCTGGGCAGGGTCGGGCACCGGGGAGCTGTTTTTT
>TRBJ1-2|14|.|TRBV7-2|.
CASSEDNRDYGYTF
TGTGCCAGCAGCGAAGACAACAGGGACTATGGCTACACCTTC
>TRBJ1-6|14|.|TRBV4-3|.
CASSLKGGYSPLHF
TGCGCCAGCAGCCTCAAGGGGGGGTATTCACCCCTCCACTTT
>TRBJ2-7|15|.|TRBV6-1|.
CASSEFYFQAYEQYF
TGTGCCAGCAGTGAATTCTATTTTCAAGCCTACGAGCAGTACTTC
>TRBJ2-4|15|.|TRBV2|.
CASIRTVLAKNIQYF
TGTGCCAGCATCCGGACTGTCCTAGCCAAAAACATTCAGTACTTC
>TRBJ1-2|13|few|TRBV4-3|TRBD1
CASSQPTGDGYTF
TGCGCCAGCAGCCAACCGACAGGGGATGGCTACACCTTC
>TRBJ1-1|14|.|TRBV5-4|.
CASSLRMGGTEAFF
TGTGCCAGCAGCTTAAGAATGGGTGGCACTGAAGCTTTCTTT
>TRBJ2-5|13|few|TRBV7-8|.
CASSRKGGETQYF
TGTGCCAGCAGCAGGAAAGGGGGGGAGACCCAGTACTTC
>TRBJ2-1|14|.|TRBV19|TRBD1
CASSIGDRRNEQFF
TGTGCCAGTAGTATTGGGGACAGGAGGAATGAGCAGTTCTTC
>TRBJ1-3|12|.|TRBV6-5|.
CASSNSGNTIYF
TGTGCCAGCAGTAACTCTGGAAACACCATATATTTT
>TRBJ1-2|15|.|TRBV28|TRBD1
CASSEGTEGRSGYTF
TGTGCCAGCAGTGAAGGGACAGAAGGAAGGTCTGGCTACACCTTC
>TRBJ1-2|15|once|TRBV4-3|.
CASSQDPTGNYGYTF
TGCGCCAGCAGCCAAGACCCCACAGGAAACTATGGCTACACCTTC
>TRBJ2-5|13|once|TRBV2|.
CASSRTIQETQYF
TGTGCCAGCAGTAGGACTATCCAAGAGACCCAGTACTTC
>TRBJ2-5|14|.|TRBV5-4|.
CASSLAGGEETQYF
TGTGCCAGCAGCTTGGCCGGAGGGGAAGAGACCCAGTACTTC
>TRBJ1-2|13|.|TRBV6-1|.
CASSENPNYGYTF
TGTGCCAGCAGTGAAAATCCTAACTATGGCTACACCTTC
>TRBJ2-3|15|.|TRBV6-5|.
CASHKGRGRTDTQYF
TGTGCCAGCCATAAGGGGCGGGGGCGCACAGATACGCAGTATTTT
>TRBJ1-5|16|.|TRBV5-5|TRBD1
CASSFRSTGMDQPQHF
TGTGCCAGCAGCTTTCGGTCGACAGGGATGGATCAGCCCCAGCATTTT
>TRBJ1-5|13|.|TRBV18|.
CASSPGSNQPQHF
TGTGCCAGCTCACCGGGTAGCAATCAGCCCCAGCATTTT